This is a list of T cell receptor beta chains from one sample in a study of blood T cell repertoires in COVID-19. The protocol was immunoSEQ multiplex PCR, while the TCRdb copy is restricted to in-frame clones and leaves out a portion. The sample records 400,000 to 450,000 clones, roughly 88% being singletons. Source material: PBMCs or T cells enriched from blood (not recorded which). The receptors here all came from a man aged 18 to 30 who had recovered from COVID-19. Both conserved end residues are part of each CDR3. A D gene is named only where the DNA matches it firmly. Clone size, where shown, is once, few, many, or a class for clones that have expanded.

TRBJ1-1,TRBV9,.,.,TGTGCCAGCAGCGTAGTCGGGGACACTGAAGCTTTCTTT,CASSVVGDTEAFF
TRBJ1-1,TRBV3-1/TRBV3-2,.,.,TGTGCCAGCAGCCGGCTGATAGGGGGAAGGGCCACTGAAGCTTTCTTT,CASSRLIGGRATEAFF
TRBJ1-2,TRBV5-5,TRBD1,.,TGTGCCAGCAGCTTGGCGGACAGGACCCCTAACTATGGCTACACCTTC,CASSLADRTPNYGYTF
TRBJ1-1,TRBV28,TRBD1,.,TGTGCCAGCAGGTACAGAATCCGGGACAGGGGTGAAGCTTTCTTT,CASRYRIRDRGEAFF
TRBJ1-1,TRBV28,.,once,TGTGCCAGCAGTTTATTGGGGGGGACTGAAGCTTTCTTT,CASSLLGGTEAFF
TRBJ1-2,TRBV7-2,TRBD1,few,TGTGCCAGCAGCCTCAGAACCGGGACAGGGGGGGTTGGCTACACCTTC,CASSLRTGTGGVGYTF
TRBJ1-5,TRBV19,TRBD1,.,TGTGCCAGTAGTGGGGGACAGGTGAACAATCAGCCCCAGCATTTT,CASSGGQVNNQPQHF
TRBJ2-7,TRBV28,TRBD2,.,TGTGCCAGCAGTTTAGGTCTAGCGGGAGTCGAGCAGTACTTC,CASSLGLAGVEQYF
TRBJ2-2,TRBV6-5,TRBD1,.,TGTGCCAGCAGTTTAGGGCAGGGGGCCACCGGGGAGCTGTTTTTT,CASSLGQGATGELFF
TRBJ1-5,TRBV19,.,once,TGTGCCAGTAGTATATATCCAGGGAATCAGCCCCAGCATTTT,CASSIYPGNQPQHF
TRBJ2-7,TRBV11-3,.,.,TGTGCCAGCAGCCCAGGGGAGGGCCGGTCCTACGAGCAGTACTTC,CASSPGEGRSYEQYF
TRBJ2-3,TRBV7-9,.,.,TGTGCCAGCAGTAAAGTTCACGGGGGCACAGATACGCAGTATTTT,CASSKVHGGTDTQYF
TRBJ1-1,TRBV2,TRBD1,.,TGTGCCAGCAGTGGGACAGGGGTGAACACTGAAGCTTTCTTT,CASSGTGVNTEAFF
TRBJ1-5,TRBV19,.,.,TGTGCCAGTAGCCCGCCCGGGGTTGGCAATCAGCCCCAGCATTTT,CASSPPGVGNQPQHF